This TCR beta chain was recorded in a study of regulatory dendritic cells for organ transplantation. Whole-study context: Regulatory dendritic cells came from monocytes given vitamin D3 and IL-10.

TCRdb's copy holds only in-frame clones and misses some; the assay was immunoSEQ multiplex PCR. The sample shows about 11,000 clones, about 75% of them seen only once. With regard to this clone: Its antigen remains unknown.

Sorted T cells were CFSE-labeled and cultured less than 6 days with allogeneic regulatory or mature dendritic cells at 1:10. The origin of this receptor is a human donor in good health. Sequencing used memory CD4+ T cells from blood cultured with regulatory dendritic cells. Sample subset: CD45RO+ memory T cells.

CDR3 bases: TGTGCCAGCAGAGATGACAGGGGCTACACTGAAGCTTTCTTT. It encodes CASRDDRGYTEAFF. V usage is TRBV2 and J usage is TRBJ1-1, with 8 bases identical to TRBD1. With 6 bases clipped from V and 3 bases from J, the junction kept 6 bases outside the gene matches. This CDR3 has 14 residues. Germline-derived CDR1 and CDR2 are SNHLY and FYNNEI.